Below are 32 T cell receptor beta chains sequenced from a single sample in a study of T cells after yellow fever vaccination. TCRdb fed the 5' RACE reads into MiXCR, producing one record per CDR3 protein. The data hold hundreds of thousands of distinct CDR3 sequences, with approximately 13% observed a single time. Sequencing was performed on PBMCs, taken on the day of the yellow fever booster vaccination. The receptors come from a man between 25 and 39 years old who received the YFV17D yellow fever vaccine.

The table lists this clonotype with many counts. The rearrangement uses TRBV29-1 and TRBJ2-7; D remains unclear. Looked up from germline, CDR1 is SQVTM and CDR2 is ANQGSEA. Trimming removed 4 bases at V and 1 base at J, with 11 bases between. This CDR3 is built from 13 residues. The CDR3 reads CSVVVVSSYEQYF. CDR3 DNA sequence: TGCAGCGTTGTGGTAGTCAGTTCCTACGAGCAGTACTTC.

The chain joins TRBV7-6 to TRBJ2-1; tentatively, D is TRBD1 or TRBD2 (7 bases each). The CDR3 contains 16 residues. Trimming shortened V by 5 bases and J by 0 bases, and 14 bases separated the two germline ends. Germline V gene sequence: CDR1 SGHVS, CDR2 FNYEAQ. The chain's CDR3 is CASSGEGQSSYNEQFF. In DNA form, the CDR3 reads TGTGCCAGCAGCGGGGAGGGACAGAGCTCCTACAATGAGCAGTTCTTC.

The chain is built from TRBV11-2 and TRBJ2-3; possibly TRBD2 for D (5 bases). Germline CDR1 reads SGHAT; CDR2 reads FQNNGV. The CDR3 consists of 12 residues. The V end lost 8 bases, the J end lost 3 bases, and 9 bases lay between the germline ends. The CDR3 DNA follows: TGTGCCAGCGGGGAGTGGACAGATACGCAGTATTTT. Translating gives CASGEWTDTQYF.

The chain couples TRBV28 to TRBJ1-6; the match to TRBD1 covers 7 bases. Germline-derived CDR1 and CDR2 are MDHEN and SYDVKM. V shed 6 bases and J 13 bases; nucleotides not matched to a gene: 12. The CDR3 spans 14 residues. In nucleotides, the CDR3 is TGTGCCAGCAGGGGGGGAGGGGGCTCCACGCCCCTCCACTTT. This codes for CASRGGGGSTPLHF.

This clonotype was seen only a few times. The CDR3 coding sequence is TGTGCCAGCAGCTTCCTAGGGGGTTCGGGGAACACTGAAGCTTTCTTT. Its protein is CASSFLGGSGNTEAFF. The genes are TRBV7-2 and TRBJ1-1; TRBD1 is a possible D gene (6 bases). Trimming cost V 3 bases and J 1 base, with 15 bases left between them. The CDR3 consists of 16 residues. CDR1 and CDR2 (germline): SGHTA, FQGNSA.

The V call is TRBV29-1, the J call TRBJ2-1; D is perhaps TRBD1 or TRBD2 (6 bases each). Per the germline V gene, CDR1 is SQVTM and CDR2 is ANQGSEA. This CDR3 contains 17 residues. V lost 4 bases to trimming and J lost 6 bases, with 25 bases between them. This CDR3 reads CSVVLGQPGVVSNEQFF. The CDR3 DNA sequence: TGCAGCGTTGTGCTAGGACAGCCGGGAGTTGTGAGCAATGAGCAGTTCTTC.

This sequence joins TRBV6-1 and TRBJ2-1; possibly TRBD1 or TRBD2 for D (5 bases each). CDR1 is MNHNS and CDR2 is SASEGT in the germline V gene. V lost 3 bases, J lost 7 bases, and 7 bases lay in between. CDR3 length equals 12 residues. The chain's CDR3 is CASSEGTNEQFF. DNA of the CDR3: TGTGCCAGCAGTGAGGGGACGAATGAGCAGTTCTTC.

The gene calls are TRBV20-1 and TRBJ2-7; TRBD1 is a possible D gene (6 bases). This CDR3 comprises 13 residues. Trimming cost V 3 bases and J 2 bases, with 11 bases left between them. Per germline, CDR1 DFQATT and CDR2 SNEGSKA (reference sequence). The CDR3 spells CSASRTAAYEQYF. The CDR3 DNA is TGCAGTGCTAGTAGGACAGCTGCCTACGAGCAGTACTTC.

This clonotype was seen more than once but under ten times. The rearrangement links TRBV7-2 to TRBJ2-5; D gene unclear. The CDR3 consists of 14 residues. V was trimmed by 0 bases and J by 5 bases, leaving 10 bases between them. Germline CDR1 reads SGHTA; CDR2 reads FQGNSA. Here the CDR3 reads CASSLAQPWETQYF. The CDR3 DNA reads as TGTGCCAGCAGCTTAGCCCAGCCCTGGGAGACCCAGTACTTC.

In nucleotides, the CDR3 is TGCGCCAGCAGCCGTCGGGCAGGAGGAGAGACCCAGTACTTC. It encodes CASSRRAGGETQYF. The chain couples TRBV5-1 to TRBJ2-5, with a weak D call TRBD2 (5 bases). The germline V and J ends were trimmed by 4 bases and 4 bases, with 14 bases remaining between them. This CDR3 contains 14 residues. The V gene's germline CDR1 is SGHRS and CDR2 YFSETQ.

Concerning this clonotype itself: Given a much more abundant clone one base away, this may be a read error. This CDR3 is CASSLHQPETDMQYF. The CDR3, as DNA: TGCGCCAGCAGCTTGCACCAGCCTGAGACAGATATGCAGTATTTT. This chain links TRBV5-1 with TRBJ2-3; possible D gene TRBD1, 5 bases. The germline V gene has CDR1 SGHRS and CDR2 YFSETQ. This CDR3 spans 15 amino acids.

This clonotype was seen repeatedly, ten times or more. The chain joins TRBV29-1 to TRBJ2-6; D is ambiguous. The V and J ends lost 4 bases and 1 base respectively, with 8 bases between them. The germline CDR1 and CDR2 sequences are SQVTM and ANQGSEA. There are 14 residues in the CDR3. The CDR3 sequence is CSVGEESGANVLTF. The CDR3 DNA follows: TGCAGCGTTGGTGAGGAGTCTGGGGCCAACGTCCTGACTTTC.

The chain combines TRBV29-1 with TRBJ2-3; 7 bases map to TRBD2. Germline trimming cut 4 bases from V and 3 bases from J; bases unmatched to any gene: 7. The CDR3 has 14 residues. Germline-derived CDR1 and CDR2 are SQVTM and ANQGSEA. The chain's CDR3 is CSVGRGGPTDTQYF. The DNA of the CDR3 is TGCAGCGTTGGAAGGGGAGGGCCTACAGATACGCAGTATTTT.

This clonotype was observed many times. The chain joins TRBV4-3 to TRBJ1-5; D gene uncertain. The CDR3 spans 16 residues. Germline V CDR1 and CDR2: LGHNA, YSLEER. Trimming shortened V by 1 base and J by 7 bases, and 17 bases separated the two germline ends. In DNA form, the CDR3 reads TGCGCCAGCAGCCAAGCACTATTCCCCAAAGCGCAGCCCCAGCATTTT. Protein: CASSQALFPKAQPQHF.

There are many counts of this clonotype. CDR3 DNA: TGTGCCAGCAGTTTAACCGGACTAGCCCAACACTACGAGCAGTACTTC. As protein: CASSLTGLAQHYEQYF. The chain recombines TRBV12-3 or TRBV12-4 with TRBJ2-7, with 8 positions matching TRBD2. Germline trimming cut 2 bases from V and 3 bases from J; bases unmatched to any gene: 9. The CDR3 runs 16 residues.

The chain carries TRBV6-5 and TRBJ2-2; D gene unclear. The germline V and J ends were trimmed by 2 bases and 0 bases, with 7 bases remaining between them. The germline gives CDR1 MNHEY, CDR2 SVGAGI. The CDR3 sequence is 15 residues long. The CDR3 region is CASSYLSANTGELFF. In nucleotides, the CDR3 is TGTGCCAGCAGTTACCTCAGCGCGAACACCGGGGAGCTGTTTTTT.

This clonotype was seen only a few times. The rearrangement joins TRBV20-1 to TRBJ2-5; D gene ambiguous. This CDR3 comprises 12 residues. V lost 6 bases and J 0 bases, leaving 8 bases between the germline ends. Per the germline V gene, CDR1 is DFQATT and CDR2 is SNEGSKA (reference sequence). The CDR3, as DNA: TGCAGTGCCCTCTGGGACCAAGAGACCCAGTACTTC. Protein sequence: CSALWDQETQYF.

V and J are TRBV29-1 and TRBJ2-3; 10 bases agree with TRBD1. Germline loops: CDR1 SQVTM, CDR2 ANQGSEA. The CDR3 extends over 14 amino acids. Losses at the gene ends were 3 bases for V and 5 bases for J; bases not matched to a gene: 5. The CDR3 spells CSVDVGTGEDTQYF. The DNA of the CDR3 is TGCAGCGTTGATGTGGGGACAGGGGAAGATACGCAGTATTTT.

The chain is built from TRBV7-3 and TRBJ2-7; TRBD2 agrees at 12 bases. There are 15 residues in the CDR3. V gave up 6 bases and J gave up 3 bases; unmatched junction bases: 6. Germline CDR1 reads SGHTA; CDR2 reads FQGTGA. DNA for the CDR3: TGTGCCAGCAGGAAACGACTAGCGGGAGACTACGAGCAGTACTTC. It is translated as CASRKRLAGDYEQYF.

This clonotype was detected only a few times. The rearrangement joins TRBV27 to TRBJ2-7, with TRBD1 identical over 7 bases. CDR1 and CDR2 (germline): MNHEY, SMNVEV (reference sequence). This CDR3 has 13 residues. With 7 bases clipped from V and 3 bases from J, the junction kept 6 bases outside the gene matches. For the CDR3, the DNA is TGTGCCAGCACCGGGGACAGCTACTACGAGCAGTACTTC. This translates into CASTGDSYYEQYF.

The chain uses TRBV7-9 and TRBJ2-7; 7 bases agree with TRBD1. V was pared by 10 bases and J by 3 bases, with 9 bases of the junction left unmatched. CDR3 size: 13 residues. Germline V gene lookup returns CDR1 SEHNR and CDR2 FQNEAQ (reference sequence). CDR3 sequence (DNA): TGTGCCATCGAGGGACAGTTAGACTACGAGCAGTACTTC. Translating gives CAIEGQLDYEQYF.

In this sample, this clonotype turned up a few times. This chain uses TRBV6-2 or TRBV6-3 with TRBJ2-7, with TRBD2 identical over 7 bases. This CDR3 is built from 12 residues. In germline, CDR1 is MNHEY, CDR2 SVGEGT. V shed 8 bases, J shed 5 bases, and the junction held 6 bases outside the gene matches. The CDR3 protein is CASWGGINEQYF. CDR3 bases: TGTGCCAGCTGGGGGGGAATCAACGAGCAGTACTTC.

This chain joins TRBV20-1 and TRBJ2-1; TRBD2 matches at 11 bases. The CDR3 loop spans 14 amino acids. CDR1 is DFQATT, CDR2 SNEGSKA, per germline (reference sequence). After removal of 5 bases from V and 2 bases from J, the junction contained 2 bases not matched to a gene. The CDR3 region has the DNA TGCAGTGCTGGGGGACTAGCGGCCTACAATGAGCAGTTCTTC. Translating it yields CSAGGLAAYNEQFF.

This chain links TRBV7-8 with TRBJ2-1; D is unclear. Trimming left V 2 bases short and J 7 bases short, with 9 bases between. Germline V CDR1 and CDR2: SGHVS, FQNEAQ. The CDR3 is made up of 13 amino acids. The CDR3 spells CASSLLANNEQFF. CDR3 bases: TGTGCCAGCAGCTTACTTGCGAATAATGAGCAGTTCTTC.

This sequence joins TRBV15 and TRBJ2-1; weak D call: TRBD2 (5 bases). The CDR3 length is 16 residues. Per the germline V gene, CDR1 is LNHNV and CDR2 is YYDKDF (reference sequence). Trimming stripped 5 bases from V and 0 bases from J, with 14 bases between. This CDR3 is CATSEAGGVSYNEQFF. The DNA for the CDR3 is TGTGCCACCAGCGAGGCGGGCGGAGTCTCCTACAATGAGCAGTTCTTC.

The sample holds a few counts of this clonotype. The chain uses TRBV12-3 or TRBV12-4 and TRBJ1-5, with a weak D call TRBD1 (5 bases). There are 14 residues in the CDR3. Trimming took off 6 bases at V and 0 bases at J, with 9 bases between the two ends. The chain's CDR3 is CASSQGVSNQPQHF. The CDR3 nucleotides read TGTGCCAGCAGCCAGGGAGTTAGCAATCAGCCCCAGCATTTT.

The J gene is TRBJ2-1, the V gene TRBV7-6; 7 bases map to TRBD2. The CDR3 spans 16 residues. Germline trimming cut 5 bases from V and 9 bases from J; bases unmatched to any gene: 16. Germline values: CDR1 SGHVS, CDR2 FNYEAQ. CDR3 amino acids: CASSPLAELSSFEQFF. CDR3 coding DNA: TGTGCCAGCAGCCCCCTAGCGGAACTTAGCTCGTTTGAGCAGTTCTTC.

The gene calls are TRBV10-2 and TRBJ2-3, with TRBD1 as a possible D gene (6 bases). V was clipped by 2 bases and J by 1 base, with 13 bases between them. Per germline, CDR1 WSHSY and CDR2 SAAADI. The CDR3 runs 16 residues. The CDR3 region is CASSEKQGYGTDTQYF. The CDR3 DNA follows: TGCGCCAGCAGTGAGAAACAGGGATACGGCACAGATACGCAGTATTTT.

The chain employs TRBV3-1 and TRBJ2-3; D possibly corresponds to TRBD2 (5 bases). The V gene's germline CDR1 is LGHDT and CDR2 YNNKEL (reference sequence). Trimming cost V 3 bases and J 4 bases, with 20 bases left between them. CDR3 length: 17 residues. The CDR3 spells CASSQARTGIGADTQYF. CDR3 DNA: TGTGCCAGCAGCCAGGCAAGGACTGGAATAGGCGCAGATACGCAGTATTTT.

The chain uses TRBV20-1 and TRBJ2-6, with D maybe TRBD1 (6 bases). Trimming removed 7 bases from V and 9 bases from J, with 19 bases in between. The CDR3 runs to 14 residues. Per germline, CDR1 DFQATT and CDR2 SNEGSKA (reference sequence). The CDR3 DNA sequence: TGCAGTGTCCCAACCGGGACACGGGTCAACGTCCTGACTTTC. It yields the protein CSVPTGTRVNVLTF.

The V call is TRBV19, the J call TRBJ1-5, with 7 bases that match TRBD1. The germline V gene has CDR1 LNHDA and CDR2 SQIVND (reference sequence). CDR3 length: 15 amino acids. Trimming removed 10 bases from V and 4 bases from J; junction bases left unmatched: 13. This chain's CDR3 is CATCEGDRLNQPQHF. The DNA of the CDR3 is TGTGCCACCTGCGAAGGGGACAGACTTAATCAGCCCCAGCATTTT. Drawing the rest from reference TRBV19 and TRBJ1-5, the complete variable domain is DGGITQSPKYLFRKEGQNVTLSCEQNLNHDAMYWYRQDPGQGLRLIYYSQIVNDFQKGDIAEGYSVSREKKESFPLTVTSAQKNPTAFYLCATCEGDRLNQPQHFGDGTRLSIL.

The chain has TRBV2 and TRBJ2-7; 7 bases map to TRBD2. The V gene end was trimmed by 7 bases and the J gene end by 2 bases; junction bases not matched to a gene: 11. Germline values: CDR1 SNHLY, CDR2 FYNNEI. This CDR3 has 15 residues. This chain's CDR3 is CASTLGAGLTYEQYF. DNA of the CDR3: TGTGCCAGCACTTTGGGAGCGGGACTAACCTACGAGCAGTACTTC.